This record looks at one TCR beta chain sequence and its context. The antigen is unknown. The CDR3 loop spans 15 amino acids. CDR1 and CDR2 (germline): MDHEN, SYDVKM. The sample belongs to a study of T cells expressing NK-cell markers. On the study more broadly: According to the study, TCR beta repertoires originated from sorted CD3+CD56+NKG2C+, CD3+CD56+NKG2C- and CD3+CD56-NKG2C+ T cells. Of eight sequenced donors, seven were HCMV-seropositive and one HCMV-seronegative. The study, taken as a whole, reports: CD8+ T cells in more than five donors included dominant NKG2C+ clonotypes at 1.0-7.0%. These clonotypes also led the CD3+CD56-NKG2C+ fraction in four donors.

TCRdb re-called the 5' RACE reads, yielding one record per CDR3 amino acid sequence without DNA. Recorded for this sample: 350,000 to 450,000 distinct CDR3 sequences. This sequence joins TRBV28 and TRBJ1-3. This TCR derives from a man aged 18-70 years in good health. Sequenced sample: blood T cells: a sorted CD56 or NKG2C T cell subset, CD4+ or CD8+ T cells, or bulk PBMC T cells (not recorded which). This CDR3 is CASLYSHRIGNTIYF.